Described below is a single TCR beta chain sequence and its context. What it recognizes is unknown. In TCRdb, the reads were re-called with MiXCR into one record per CDR3 protein. This table holds some 800,000 distinct CDR3 sequences, 32% found once. These data are taken from a study of T cell repertoires in cytomegalovirus infection. For the study at large: It can be stated that public TCR beta signatures indicated CMV infection as well as a matching HLA type.

Germline loops: CDR1 SGHDT, CDR2 YYEEEE. The CDR3 is 13 residues long. With V trimmed by 6 bases and J by 6 bases, 6 bases remained unmatched. The study, taken as a whole, reports: Dominant in the ex vivo response were TCR beta clonotypes restricted by HLA-C and specific for CMV.

This chain uses TRBV5-6 with TRBJ2-1, with TRBD2 identical over 7 bases. This receptor was identified in a human donor in good health (CMV status not recorded). Some clones in this sample may be carry-over from other donors' samples. The sequencing here drew on cultured CD8+ T cells from PBMCs, taken from culture after CMV antigen stimulation. As DNA, the CDR3 is TGTGCCAGCACCCTGACGGGGGGCAATGAGCAGTTCTTC. Amino acid sequence: CASTLTGGNEQFF.